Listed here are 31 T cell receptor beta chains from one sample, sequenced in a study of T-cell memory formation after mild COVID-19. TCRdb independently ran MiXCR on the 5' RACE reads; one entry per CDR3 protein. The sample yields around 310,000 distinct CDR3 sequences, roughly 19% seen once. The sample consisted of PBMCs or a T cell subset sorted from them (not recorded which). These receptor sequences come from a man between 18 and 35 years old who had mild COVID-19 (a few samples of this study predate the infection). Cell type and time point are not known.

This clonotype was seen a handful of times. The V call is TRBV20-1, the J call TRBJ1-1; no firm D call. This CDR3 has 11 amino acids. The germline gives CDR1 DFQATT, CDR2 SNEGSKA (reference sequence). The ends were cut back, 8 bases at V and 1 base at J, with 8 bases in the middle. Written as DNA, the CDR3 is TGCAGTCTTATACGGAACACTGAAGCTTTCTTT. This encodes CSLIRNTEAFF.

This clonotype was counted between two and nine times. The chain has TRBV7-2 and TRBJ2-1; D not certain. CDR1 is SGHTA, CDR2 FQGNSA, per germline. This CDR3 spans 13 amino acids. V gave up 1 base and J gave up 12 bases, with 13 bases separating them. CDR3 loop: CASSLGAGGRQFF. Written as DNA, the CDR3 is TGTGCCAGCAGCTTAGGAGCCGGCGGACGGCAGTTCTTC.

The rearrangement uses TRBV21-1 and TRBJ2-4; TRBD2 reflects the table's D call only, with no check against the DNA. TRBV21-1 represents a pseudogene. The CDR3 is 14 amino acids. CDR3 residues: CASPQGQGLNIQYF. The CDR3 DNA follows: TGTGCCAGCCCCCAAGGGCAGGGACTCAACATTCAGTACTTC.

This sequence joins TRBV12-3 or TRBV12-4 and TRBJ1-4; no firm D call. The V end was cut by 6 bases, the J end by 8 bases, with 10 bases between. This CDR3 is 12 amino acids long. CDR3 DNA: TGTGCCAGCAGAGAGGGTTGGGAAAAACTGTTTTTT. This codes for CASREGWEKLFF.

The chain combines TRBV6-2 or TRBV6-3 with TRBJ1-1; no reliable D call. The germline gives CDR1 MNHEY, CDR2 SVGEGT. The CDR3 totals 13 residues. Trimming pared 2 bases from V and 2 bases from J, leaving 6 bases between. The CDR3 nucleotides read TGTGCCAGCAGTTACAACAGCAACACTGAAGCTTTCTTT. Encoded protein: CASSYNSNTEAFF.

The CDR3 loop is CASSPMTRSYGYTF. In nucleotides, the CDR3 is TGTGCCAGCAGCCCTATGACTAGAAGCTATGGCTACACCTTC. This chain uses TRBV3-1 with TRBJ1-2, with D hard to call. The CDR3 is made up of 14 amino acids. Per the germline V gene, CDR1 is LGHDT and CDR2 is YNNKEL (reference sequence). V was trimmed by 4 bases and J by 4 bases, leaving 13 bases between them.

The CDR3 nucleotides read TGCGCCAGCAGCCAAGGGGGCACTTGGGGGACTGAAGCTTTCTTT. Protein sequence: CASSQGGTWGTEAFF. The chain recombines TRBV4-3 with TRBJ1-1, with D possibly TRBD1 on 5 matching bases. The CDR3 is 15 residues long. V lost 1 base and J lost 5, with 14 bases in between. Germline loops: CDR1 LGHNA, CDR2 YSLEER.

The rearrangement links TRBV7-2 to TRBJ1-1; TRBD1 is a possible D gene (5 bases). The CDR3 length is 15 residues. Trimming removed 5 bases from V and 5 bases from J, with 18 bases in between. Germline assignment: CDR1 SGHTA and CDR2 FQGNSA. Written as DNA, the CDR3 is TGTGCCAGCAGCCCTCGCCAGTTTGGGGGTACTGAAGCTTTCTTT. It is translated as CASSPRQFGGTEAFF.

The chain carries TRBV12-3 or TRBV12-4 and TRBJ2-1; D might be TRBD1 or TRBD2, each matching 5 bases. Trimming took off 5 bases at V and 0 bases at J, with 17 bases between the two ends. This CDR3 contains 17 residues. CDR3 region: CASSLSWGSSSYNEQFF. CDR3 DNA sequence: TGTGCCAGCAGTCTCTCTTGGGGGAGCAGCTCCTACAATGAGCAGTTCTTC.

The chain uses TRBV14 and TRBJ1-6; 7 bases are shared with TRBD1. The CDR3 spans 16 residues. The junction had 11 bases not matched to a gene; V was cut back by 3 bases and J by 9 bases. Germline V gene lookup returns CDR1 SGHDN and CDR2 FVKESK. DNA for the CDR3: TGTGCCAGCAGCCAGAGGGGCAGGGGGATTTCTTCACCCCTCCACTTT. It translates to CASSQRGRGISSPLHF.

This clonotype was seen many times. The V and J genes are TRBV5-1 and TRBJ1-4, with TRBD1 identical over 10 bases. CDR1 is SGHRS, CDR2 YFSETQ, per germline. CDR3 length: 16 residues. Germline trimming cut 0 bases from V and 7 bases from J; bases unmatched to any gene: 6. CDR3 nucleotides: TGCGCCAGCAGCTTGGCTGGTGGACAGGGGGTTGAAAAACTGTTTTTT. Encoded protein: CASSLAGGQGVEKLFF.

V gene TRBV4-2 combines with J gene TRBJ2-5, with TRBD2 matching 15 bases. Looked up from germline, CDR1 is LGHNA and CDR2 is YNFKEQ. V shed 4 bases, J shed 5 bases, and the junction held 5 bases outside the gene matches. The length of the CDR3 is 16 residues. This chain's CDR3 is CASSRTSGGEGETQYF. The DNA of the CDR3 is TGTGCCAGCAGCCGGACTAGCGGGGGGGAAGGCGAGACCCAGTACTTC.

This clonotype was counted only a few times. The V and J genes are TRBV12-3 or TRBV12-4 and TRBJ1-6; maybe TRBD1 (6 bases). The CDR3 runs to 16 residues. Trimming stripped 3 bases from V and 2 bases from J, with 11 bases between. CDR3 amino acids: CASSLRGAAYNSPLHF. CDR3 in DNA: TGTGCCAGCAGTTTGCGGGGGGCTGCCTATAATTCACCCCTCCACTTT.

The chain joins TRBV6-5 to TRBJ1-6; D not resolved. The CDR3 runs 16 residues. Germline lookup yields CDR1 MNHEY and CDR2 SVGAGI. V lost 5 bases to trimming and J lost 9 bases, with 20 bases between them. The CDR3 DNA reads TGTGCCAGCAGTCGGTCCGCGTCGAAGGCGAGTTCACCCCTCCACTTT. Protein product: CASSRSASKASSPLHF.

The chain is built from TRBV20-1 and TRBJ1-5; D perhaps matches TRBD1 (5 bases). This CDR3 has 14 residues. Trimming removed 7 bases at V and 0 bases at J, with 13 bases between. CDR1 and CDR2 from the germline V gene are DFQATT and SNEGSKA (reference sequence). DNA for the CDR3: TGCAGTGGAATTCAGGGTAATAGCAATCAGCCCCAGCATTTT. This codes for CSGIQGNSNQPQHF.

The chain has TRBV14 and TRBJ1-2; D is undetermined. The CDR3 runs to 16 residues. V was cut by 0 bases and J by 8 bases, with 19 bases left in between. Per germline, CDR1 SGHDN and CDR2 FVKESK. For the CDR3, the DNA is TGTGCCAGCAGCCAAGAAACAGCCCGATGGGATCGGGGCTACACCTTC. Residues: CASSQETARWDRGYTF.

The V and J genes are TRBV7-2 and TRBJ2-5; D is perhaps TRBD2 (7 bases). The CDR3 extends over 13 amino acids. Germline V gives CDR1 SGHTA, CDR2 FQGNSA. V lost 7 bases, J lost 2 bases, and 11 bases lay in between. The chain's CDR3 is CASKGGIQETQYF. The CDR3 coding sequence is TGTGCCAGCAAGGGGGGGATACAAGAGACCCAGTACTTC.

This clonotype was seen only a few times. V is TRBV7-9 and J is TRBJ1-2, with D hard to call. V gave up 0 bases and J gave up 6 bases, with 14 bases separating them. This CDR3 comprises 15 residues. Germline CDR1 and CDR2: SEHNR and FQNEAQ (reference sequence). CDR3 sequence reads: CASSLAIGVADGYTF. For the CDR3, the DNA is TGTGCCAGCAGCTTAGCGATCGGGGTTGCGGATGGCTACACCTTC.

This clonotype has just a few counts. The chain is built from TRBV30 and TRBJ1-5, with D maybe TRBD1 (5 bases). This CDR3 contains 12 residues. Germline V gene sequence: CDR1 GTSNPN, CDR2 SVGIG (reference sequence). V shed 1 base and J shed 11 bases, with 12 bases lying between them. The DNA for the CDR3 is TGTGCCTGGAGTGGAAACGGGGGAGCCCAGCATTTT. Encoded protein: CAWSGNGGAQHF. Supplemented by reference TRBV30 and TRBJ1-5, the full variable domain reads SQTIHQWPATLVQPVGSPLSLECTVEGTSNPNLYWYRQAAGRGLQLLFYSVGIGQISSEVPQNLSASRPQDRQFILSSKKLLLSDSGFYLCAWSGNGGAQHFGDGTRLSIL.

The CDR3: CASRSQGNNQPQHF. The DNA for the CDR3 is TGTGCCAGCAGGTCTCAGGGTAACAATCAGCCCCAGCATTTT. V and J are TRBV6-2 or TRBV6-3 and TRBJ1-5; TRBD1 might be the D (5 bases). Trimming took 6 bases from V and 3 from J, leaving 12 bases between them. The CDR3 consists of 14 residues. Germline V CDR1 and CDR2: MNHEY, SVGEGT.

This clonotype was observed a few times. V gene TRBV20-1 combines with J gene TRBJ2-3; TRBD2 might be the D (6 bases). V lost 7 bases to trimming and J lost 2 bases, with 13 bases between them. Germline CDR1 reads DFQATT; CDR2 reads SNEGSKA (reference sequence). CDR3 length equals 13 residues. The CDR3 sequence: CSGRGTVTDTQYF. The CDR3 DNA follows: TGCAGTGGCCGTGGGACTGTCACAGATACGCAGTATTTT.

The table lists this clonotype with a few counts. The CDR3 DNA follows: TGTGCCAGCAGTTCCGCCGGGACAGGGTTCAACGAGCAGTACTTC. This encodes CASSSAGTGFNEQYF. The V call is TRBV12-3 or TRBV12-4, the J call TRBJ2-7; 9 nucleotides align to TRBD1. Trimming took 4 bases from V and 5 from J; bases not matched to a gene: 9. The CDR3 is 15 amino acids.

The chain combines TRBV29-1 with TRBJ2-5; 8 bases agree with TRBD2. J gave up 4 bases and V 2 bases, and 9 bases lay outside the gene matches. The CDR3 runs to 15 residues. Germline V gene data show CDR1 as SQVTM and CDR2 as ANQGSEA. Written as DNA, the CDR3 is TGCAGCGTTGAATTGGGTCGGGGGGGCGGAGAGACCCAGTACTTC. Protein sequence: CSVELGRGGGETQYF.

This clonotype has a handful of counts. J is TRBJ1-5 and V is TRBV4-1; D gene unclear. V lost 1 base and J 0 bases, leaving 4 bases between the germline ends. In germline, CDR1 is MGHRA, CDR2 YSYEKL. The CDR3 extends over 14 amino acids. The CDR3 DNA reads TGCGCCAGCAGCCAAGGTCCTAGCAATCAGCCCCAGCATTTT. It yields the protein CASSQGPSNQPQHF.

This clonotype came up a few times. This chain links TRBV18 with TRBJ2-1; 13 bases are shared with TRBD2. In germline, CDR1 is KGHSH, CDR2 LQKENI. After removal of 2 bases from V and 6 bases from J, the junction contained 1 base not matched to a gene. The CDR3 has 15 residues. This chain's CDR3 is CASSPGTSGVNEQFF. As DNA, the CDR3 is TGTGCCAGCTCACCAGGGACTAGCGGGGTCAATGAGCAGTTCTTC.

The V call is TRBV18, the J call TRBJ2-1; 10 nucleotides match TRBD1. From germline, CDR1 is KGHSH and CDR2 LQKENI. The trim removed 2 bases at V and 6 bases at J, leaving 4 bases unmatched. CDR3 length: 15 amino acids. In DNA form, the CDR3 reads TGTGCCAGCTCACCAGGGACAGGGGATTCCAATGAGCAGTTCTTC. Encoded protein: CASSPGTGDSNEQFF.

The CDR3 DNA follows: TGTGCCAGCAGTTCTCAACAGCTGACCCAGTACTTC. As protein: CASSSQQLTQYF. The chain uses TRBV12-3 or TRBV12-4 and TRBJ2-5; the D is unclear. Between the trimmed V and J ends, which lost 4 bases and 7 bases, there was a span of 10 bases. The CDR3 consists of 12 residues.

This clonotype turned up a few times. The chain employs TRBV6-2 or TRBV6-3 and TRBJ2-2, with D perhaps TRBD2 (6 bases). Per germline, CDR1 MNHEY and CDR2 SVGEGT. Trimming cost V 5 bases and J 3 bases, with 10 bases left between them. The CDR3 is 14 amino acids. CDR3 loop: CASSPGLDTGELFF. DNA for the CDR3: TGTGCCAGCAGTCCGGGACTCGACACCGGGGAGCTGTTTTTT.

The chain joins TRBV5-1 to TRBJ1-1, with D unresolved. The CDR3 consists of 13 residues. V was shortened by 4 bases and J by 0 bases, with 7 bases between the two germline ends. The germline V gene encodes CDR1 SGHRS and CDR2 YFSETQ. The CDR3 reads CASSAHLNTEAFF. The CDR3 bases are TGCGCCAGCAGCGCCCATTTGAACACTGAAGCTTTCTTT.

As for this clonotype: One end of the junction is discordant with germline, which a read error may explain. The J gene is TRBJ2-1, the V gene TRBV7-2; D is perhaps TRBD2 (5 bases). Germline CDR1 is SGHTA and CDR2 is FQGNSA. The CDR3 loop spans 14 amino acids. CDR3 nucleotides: TGTGCCAGCAGCTTAGAATCGGGGAACTATGAGCAGGTCTTC. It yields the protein CASSLESGNYEQVF.

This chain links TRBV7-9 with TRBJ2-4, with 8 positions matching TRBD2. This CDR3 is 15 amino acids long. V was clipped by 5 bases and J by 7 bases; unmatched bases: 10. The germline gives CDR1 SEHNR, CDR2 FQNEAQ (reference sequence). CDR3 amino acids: CASSLVAGGGNIQYF. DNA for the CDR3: TGTGCCAGCAGCCTCGTCGCGGGGGGAGGGAACATTCAGTACTTC.